The 24 T cell receptor beta chains reported below all come from one sample, sequenced in a study of blood T cell repertoires in COVID-19. Some clones are missing from TCRdb's copy, which holds only in-frame ones; the method was immunoSEQ multiplex PCR. The sample holds fewer than 250,000 clones, roughly 86% seen once. Sequenced input: peripheral blood. These receptors were taken from a man between 50 and 59 years old with acute or convalescent COVID-19.

This clone was observed once. The rearrangement links TRBV6-2 or TRBV6-3 to TRBJ1-1; the match to TRBD1 covers 10 bases. The CDR3 is 13 amino acids. V trimming: 2 bases; J trimming: 12 bases; junction bases outside the gene matches: 6. CDR1 is MNHEY, CDR2 SVGEGT, per germline. DNA for the CDR3: TGTGCCAGCAGTTACCCCGGGACAGGGGAGACTTTCTTT. This sequence encodes CASSYPGTGETFF.

This clone was recorded only once. V usage is TRBV15 and J usage is TRBJ1-5; 8 nucleotides line up with TRBD1. CDR3 length: 15 residues. The germline CDR1 and CDR2 sequences are LNHNV and YYDKDF (reference sequence). The V and J ends lost 5 bases and 9 bases, in that order; junction bases with no gene match: 12. CDR3 in DNA: TGTGCCACCAGCTCCCAAGGGACAGGCACGTTGCCCCAGCATTTT. This encodes CATSSQGTGTLPQHF.

The V and J genes are TRBV6-5 and TRBJ1-1; 7 bases align to TRBD1. V lost 6 bases to trimming and J lost 5 bases; unmatched junction nucleotides: 6. CDR1 and CDR2 from the germline V gene are MNHEY and SVGAGI. This CDR3 has 13 amino acids. In DNA form, the CDR3 reads TGTGCCAGCAGGACAGGGTTGGTGACTGAAGCTTTCTTT. It encodes CASRTGLVTEAFF.

Only one count was recorded for this clone. The genes are TRBV28 and TRBJ2-3; 8 bases are a match to TRBD1. J was trimmed by 0 bases and V by 4 bases; bases with no gene match: 0. Per germline, CDR1 MDHEN and CDR2 SYDVKM. This CDR3 is 14 amino acids long. CDR3: CASSWTGSTDTQYF. Written as DNA, the CDR3 is TGTGCCAGCAGTTGGACAGGGAGCACAGATACGCAGTATTTT.

V and J are TRBV27 and TRBJ2-6, with D maybe TRBD2 (5 bases). This CDR3 region has 16 residues. Per germline, CDR1 MNHEY and CDR2 SMNVEV (reference sequence). The V and J ends lost 1 base and 4 bases respectively, with 11 bases between them. The CDR3 region is CASSLFGVSGANVLTF. The CDR3 DNA follows: TGTGCCAGCAGTTTATTCGGGGTGTCCGGGGCCAACGTCCTGACTTTC.

The rearrangement joins TRBV27 to TRBJ1-3; a possible D gene is TRBD1 (5 bases). The CDR3 totals 16 residues. Germline V CDR1 and CDR2: MNHEY, SMNVEV (reference sequence). The V end was cut by 6 bases, the J end by 0 bases, with 15 bases between. The CDR3 reads CASRPTGGGSGNTIYF. CDR3 bases: TGTGCCAGCAGGCCCACCGGGGGGGGCTCTGGAAACACCATATATTTT.

The chain is built from TRBV19 and TRBJ2-3; TRBD1 aligns across 10 bases. CDR1 and CDR2 from the germline V gene are LNHDA and SQIVND (reference sequence). Trimming removed 4 bases from V and 2 bases from J; junction bases left unmatched: 12. The CDR3 contains 18 residues. The CDR3 here is CASSRKPGQGLFTDTQYF. Written as DNA, the CDR3 is TGTGCCAGTAGTAGAAAGCCGGGACAGGGGTTGTTCACAGATACGCAGTATTTT. Full variable domain (missing parts from reference TRBV19 and TRBJ2-3): DGGITQSPKYLFRKEGQNVTLSCEQNLNHDAMYWYRQDPGQGLRLIYYSQIVNDFQKGDIAEGYSVSREKKESFPLTVTSAQKNPTAFYLCASSRKPGQGLFTDTQYFGPGTRLTVL.

The chain carries TRBV5-1 and TRBJ2-5; D uncertain. The germline V gene has CDR1 SGHRS and CDR2 YFSETQ. V lost 1 base and J 0 bases, leaving 13 bases between the germline ends. This CDR3 spans 16 amino acids. CDR3 amino acids: CASSLRSRAYQETQYF. CDR3 nucleotide sequence: TGCGCCAGCAGCTTGAGATCGCGTGCGTACCAAGAGACCCAGTACTTC.

This clone was observed at least ten times. This chain links TRBV7-9 with TRBJ2-1; 9 nucleotides match TRBD2. V shed 6 bases, J shed 5 bases, and the junction held 14 bases outside the gene matches. Germline V gene data show CDR1 as SEHNR and CDR2 as FQNEAQ (reference sequence). The CDR3 has 17 residues. The CDR3 region is CASRPGGRREGNNEQFF. CDR3 DNA sequence: TGTGCCAGCAGGCCCGGAGGCCGGCGGGAGGGGAACAATGAGCAGTTCTTC.

The CDR3 sequence: CASSGTGAGEKLFF. DNA for the CDR3: TGTGCCAGCAGCGGAACAGGGGCGGGTGAAAAACTGTTTTTT. V is TRBV2 and J is TRBJ1-4; 7 positions match TRBD1. The CDR3 totals 14 residues. Germline V gene sequence: CDR1 SNHLY, CDR2 FYNNEI. V was clipped by 6 bases and J by 7 bases; unmatched bases: 8.

This chain uses TRBV11-2 with TRBJ1-6; tentative D call: TRBD1 (5 bases). The CDR3 runs to 17 residues. Germline assignment: CDR1 SGHAT and CDR2 FQNNGV. V dropped 0 bases and J dropped 3 bases, with 12 bases sitting between them. CDR3: CASSLDMAGLYNSPLHF. Written as DNA, the CDR3 is TGTGCCAGCAGCTTAGACATGGCAGGGCTCTATAATTCACCCCTCCACTTT. Variable domain in full (rest from reference TRBV11-2 and TRBJ1-6): EAGVAQSPRYKIIEKRQSVAFWCNPISGHATLYWYQQILGQGPKLLIQFQNNGVVDDSQLPKDRFSAERLKGVDSTLKIQPAKLEDSAVYLCASSLDMAGLYNSPLHFGNGTRLTVT.

J is TRBJ2-6 and V is TRBV10-3; 9 bases map to TRBD1. CDR1 ENHRY and CDR2 SYGVKD come from the germline V gene. V gave up 6 bases and J gave up 2 bases; unmatched junction bases: 8. This CDR3 comprises 17 residues. CDR3 coding DNA: TGTGCCATCAGCTCGGGACAGGGAGTCGCTGGGGCCAACGTCCTGACTTTC. As protein: CAISSGQGVAGANVLTF.

The genes are TRBV7-9 and TRBJ2-7; TRBD1 matches 8 bases. Germline V gene data show CDR1 as SEHNR and CDR2 as FQNEAQ (reference sequence). V lost 4 bases to trimming and J lost 6 bases; unmatched junction nucleotides: 2. This CDR3 is 12 amino acids long. The DNA of the CDR3 is TGTGCCAGCAGCTATACAGGGGGCGAGCAGTACTTC. This gives the protein CASSYTGGEQYF.

This chain joins TRBV4-1 and TRBJ1-2; 9 bases agree with TRBD1. CDR3 length: 15 residues. CDR1 is MGHRA and CDR2 is YSYEKL in the germline V gene. With 0 bases clipped from V and 5 bases from J, the junction kept 4 bases outside the gene matches. The CDR3 coding sequence is TGCGCCAGCAGCCAAGAAGCAGGGACAGGGTATGGCTACACCTTC. Amino acid sequence: CASSQEAGTGYGYTF.

The rearrangement links TRBV6-2 or TRBV6-3 to TRBJ2-6; D not resolved. The CDR3 is made up of 18 amino acids. Trimming took 6 bases from V and 0 from J, leaving 18 bases between them. Germline CDR1 and CDR2: MNHEY and SVGEGT. The CDR3 protein is CASSPVPGFNSGANVLTF. CDR3 sequence (DNA): TGTGCCAGCAGCCCCGTGCCCGGGTTTAACTCTGGGGCCAACGTCCTGACTTTC.

The chain couples TRBV6-5 to TRBJ1-1; a weak D match, TRBD1 (5 bases). The V end lost 1 base, the J end lost 7 bases, and 13 bases lay between the germline ends. Germline assignment: CDR1 MNHEY and CDR2 SVGAGI. CDR3 length: 14 residues. CDR3 in amino acids: CASSYFQGHSEAFF. CDR3 nucleotides: TGTGCCAGCAGTTACTTCCAGGGTCACAGTGAAGCTTTCTTT.

The chain recombines TRBV29-1 with TRBJ1-4; perhaps TRBD1 as D (6 bases). Looked up from germline, CDR1 is SQVTM and CDR2 is ANQGSEA. Between the trimmed V and J ends, which lost 6 bases and 6 bases, there was a span of 14 bases. The CDR3 runs 13 residues. The CDR3 DNA reads as TGCAGCGTACTTACAGGGACGGATGAAAAACTGTTTTTT. Its translation is CSVLTGTDEKLFF. The whole variable domain, remainder taken from reference TRBV29-1 and TRBJ1-4, is SAVISQKPSRDICQRGTSLTIQCQVDSQVTMMFWYRQQPGQSLTLIATANQGSEATYESGFVIDKFPISRPNLTFSTLTVSNMSPEDSSIYLCSVLTGTDEKLFFGSGTQLSVL.

The chain joins TRBV19 to TRBJ1-5, with D maybe TRBD1 (5 bases). V was pared by 5 bases and J by 5 bases, with 13 bases between. The CDR3 has 14 amino acids. The V gene's germline CDR1 is LNHDA and CDR2 SQIVND (reference sequence). The CDR3 protein is CASSSGQGDQPQHF. CDR3 DNA sequence: TGTGCCAGTAGTTCCGGACAAGGGGATCAGCCCCAGCATTTT.

The V call is TRBV5-8, the J call TRBJ1-5; D unresolved. V was pared by 1 base and J by 4 bases, with 6 bases between. The CDR3 loop spans 13 amino acids. Germline values: CDR1 SGHTS, CDR2 YDEGEE. The CDR3 bases are TGTGCCAGCAGCTTGCGAGGGAATCAGCCCCAGCATTTT. This gives the protein CASSLRGNQPQHF.

The rearrangement joins TRBV7-6 to TRBJ2-7; TRBD1 matches at 7 bases. The V gene's germline CDR1 is SGHVS and CDR2 FNYEAQ. The CDR3 has 16 residues. The V and J ends lost 1 base and 5 bases, in that order; junction bases with no gene match: 11. The CDR3 here is CASSLGLTGVQDEQYF. CDR3 nucleotides: TGTGCCAGCAGCTTAGGACTAACAGGGGTCCAGGACGAGCAGTACTTC.

This clone was detected a few times. The chain links TRBV19 to TRBJ2-7; TRBD2 matches 9 bases. J was trimmed by 3 bases and V by 7 bases; bases with no gene match: 4. The CDR3 covers 13 residues. From germline, CDR1 is LNHDA and CDR2 SQIVND (reference sequence). The CDR3 nucleotides read TGTGCCAGTACAGCGGGGGGAATCTACGAGCAGTACTTC. Translation: CASTAGGIYEQYF.

The chain is built from TRBV11-2 and TRBJ2-7; 9 bases fit TRBD2. Germline-derived CDR1 and CDR2 are SGHAT and FQNNGV. There are 14 residues in the CDR3. V lost 0 bases to trimming and J lost 6 bases; unmatched junction nucleotides: 3. CDR3 in amino acids: CASSLDRGRGEQYF. DNA of the CDR3: TGTGCCAGCAGCTTAGATCGCGGGAGGGGCGAGCAGTACTTC.

This chain connects TRBV6-5 to TRBJ2-7; the match to TRBD1 covers 7 bases. This CDR3 has 12 amino acids. V lost 6 bases and J lost 3; bases outside the gene matches: 2. CDR1 and CDR2 from the germline V gene are MNHEY and SVGAGI. CDR3 sequence (DNA): TGTGCCAGCAGATGGACAGGCTACGAGCAGTACTTC. This sequence encodes CASRWTGYEQYF.

This chain uses TRBV7-2 with TRBJ2-5; D gene uncertain. Germline CDR1 and CDR2: SGHTA and FQGNSA. Trimming took off 1 base at V and 3 bases at J, with 15 bases between the two ends. The CDR3 length is 16 residues. The CDR3 reads CASSLGPLRTKETQYF. In DNA, the CDR3 is TGTGCCAGCAGCTTAGGGCCGCTAAGAACTAAAGAGACCCAGTACTTC.